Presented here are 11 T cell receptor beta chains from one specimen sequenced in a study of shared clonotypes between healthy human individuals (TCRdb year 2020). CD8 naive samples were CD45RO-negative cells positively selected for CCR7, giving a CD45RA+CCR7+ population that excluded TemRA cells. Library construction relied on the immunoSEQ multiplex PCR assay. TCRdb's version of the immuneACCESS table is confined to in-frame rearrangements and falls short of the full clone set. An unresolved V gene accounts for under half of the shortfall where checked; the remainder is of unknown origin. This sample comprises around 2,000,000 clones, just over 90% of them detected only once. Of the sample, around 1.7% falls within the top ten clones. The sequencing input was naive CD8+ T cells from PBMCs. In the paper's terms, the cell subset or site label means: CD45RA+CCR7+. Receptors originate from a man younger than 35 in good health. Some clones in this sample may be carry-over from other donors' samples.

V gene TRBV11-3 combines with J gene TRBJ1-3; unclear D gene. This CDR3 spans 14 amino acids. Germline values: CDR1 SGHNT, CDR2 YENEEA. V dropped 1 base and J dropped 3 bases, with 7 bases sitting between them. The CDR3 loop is CASSLGGFGNTIYF. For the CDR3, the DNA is TGTGCCAGCAGCTTAGGCGGATTTGGAAACACCATATATTTT.

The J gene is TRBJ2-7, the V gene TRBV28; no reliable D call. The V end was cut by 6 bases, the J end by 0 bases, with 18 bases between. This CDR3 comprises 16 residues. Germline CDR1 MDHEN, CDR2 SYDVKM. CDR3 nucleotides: TGTGCCAGCAGCTCCTATGGTCTTCCTAGCTCCTACGAGCAGTACTTC. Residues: CASSSYGLPSSYEQYF.

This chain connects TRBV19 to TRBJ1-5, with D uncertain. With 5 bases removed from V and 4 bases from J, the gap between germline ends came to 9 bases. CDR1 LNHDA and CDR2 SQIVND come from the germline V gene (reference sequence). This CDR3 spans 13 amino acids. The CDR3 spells CASSLGRNQPQHF. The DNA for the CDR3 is TGTGCCAGTAGTCTGGGCAGGAATCAGCCCCAGCATTTT.

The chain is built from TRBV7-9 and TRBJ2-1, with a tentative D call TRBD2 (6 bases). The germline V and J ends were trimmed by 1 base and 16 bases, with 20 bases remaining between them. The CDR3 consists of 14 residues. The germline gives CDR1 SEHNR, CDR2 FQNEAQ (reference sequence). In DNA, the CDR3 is TGTGCCAGCAGCTTAGTTAGTCGGACTATCGAACCATTCTTC. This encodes CASSLVSRTIEPFF.

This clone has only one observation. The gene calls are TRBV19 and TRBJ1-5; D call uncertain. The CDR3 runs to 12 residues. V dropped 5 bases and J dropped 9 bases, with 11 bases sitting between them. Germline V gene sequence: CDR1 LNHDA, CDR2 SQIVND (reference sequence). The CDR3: CASSVSAGPQHF. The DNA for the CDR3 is TGTGCCAGTAGTGTCTCCGCGGGGCCCCAGCATTTT.

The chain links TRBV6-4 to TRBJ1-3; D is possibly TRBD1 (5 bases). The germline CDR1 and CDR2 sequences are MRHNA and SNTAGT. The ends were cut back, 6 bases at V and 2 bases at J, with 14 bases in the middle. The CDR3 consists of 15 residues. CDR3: CASSPHPGAGNTIYF. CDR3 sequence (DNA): TGTGCCAGCAGCCCACACCCGGGGGCTGGAAACACCATATATTTT.

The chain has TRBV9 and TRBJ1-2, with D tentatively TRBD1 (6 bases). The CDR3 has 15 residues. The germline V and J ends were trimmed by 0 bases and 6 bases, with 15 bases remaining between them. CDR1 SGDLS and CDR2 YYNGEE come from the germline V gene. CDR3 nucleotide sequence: TGTGCCAGCAGCGTAGGGGACACAGGGTATGATGGCTACACCTTC. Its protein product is CASSVGDTGYDGYTF.

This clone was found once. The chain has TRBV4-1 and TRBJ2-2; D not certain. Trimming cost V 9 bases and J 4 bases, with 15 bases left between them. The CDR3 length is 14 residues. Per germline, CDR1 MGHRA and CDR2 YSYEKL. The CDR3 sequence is CASTDVQFTGELFF. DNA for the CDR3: TGCGCCAGTACAGACGTTCAGTTCACCGGGGAGCTGTTTTTT.

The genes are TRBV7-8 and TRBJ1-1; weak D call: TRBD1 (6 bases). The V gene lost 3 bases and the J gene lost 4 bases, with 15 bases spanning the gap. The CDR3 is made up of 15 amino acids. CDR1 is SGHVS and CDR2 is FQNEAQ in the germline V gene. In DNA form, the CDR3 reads TGTGCCAGCAGCTTCGGGGGGCGCGGAGGCACTGAAGCTTTCTTT. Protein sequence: CASSFGGRGGTEAFF.

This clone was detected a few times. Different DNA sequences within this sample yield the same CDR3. The DNA for the CDR3 is TGTGCCAGCAGTTTACTAGCGGACTACGAGCAGTACTTC. This gives the protein CASSLLADYEQYF. V and J are TRBV27 and TRBJ2-7; 7 bases are a match to TRBD2. V gave up 2 bases and J gave up 3 bases; unmatched junction bases: 1. The germline V gene has CDR1 MNHEY and CDR2 SMNVEV (reference sequence). The CDR3 has 13 residues.

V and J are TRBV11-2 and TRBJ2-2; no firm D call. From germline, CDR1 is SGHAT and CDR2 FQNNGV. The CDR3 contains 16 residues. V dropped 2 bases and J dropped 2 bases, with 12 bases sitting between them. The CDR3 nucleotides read TGTGCCAGCAGCTTATATAGGCTCCTCAACACCGGGGAGCTGTTTTTT. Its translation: CASSLYRLLNTGELFF.